These 19 T cell receptor beta chains were all obtained from the same sample, sequenced in a study of blood T cell repertoires in COVID-19. TCRdb keeps only in-frame clones here, not all; method: immunoSEQ multiplex PCR. Here the sample spans roughly 97,000 clones, about three quarters being singletons. Sequencing input: peripheral blood. Source of these receptors: a man between 65 and 85 years old with acute or convalescent COVID-19.

V usage is TRBV19 and J usage is TRBJ1-1, with a weak D call TRBD1 (5 bases). The V and J ends lost 3 bases and 3 bases respectively, with 8 bases between them. There are 13 residues in the CDR3. CDR1 LNHDA and CDR2 SQIVND come from the germline V gene (reference sequence). CDR3 region: CASSIMTDTEAFF. The CDR3 DNA follows: TGTGCCAGTAGTATCATGACAGACACTGAAGCTTTCTTT.

The chain recombines TRBV7-9 with TRBJ2-2; D might be TRBD1 (5 bases). CDR3 size: 18 residues. Trimming cost V 3 bases and J 5 bases, with 22 bases left between them. CDR1 and CDR2 from the germline V gene are SEHNR and FQNEAQ (reference sequence). This CDR3 is CASSFKRRTPSRTGELFF. The DNA of the CDR3 is TGTGCCAGCAGCTTCAAGAGGCGGACACCCTCGAGAACCGGGGAGCTGTTTTTT.

This chain links TRBV28 with TRBJ1-2, with 10 bases lining up with TRBD1. CDR1 is MDHEN and CDR2 is SYDVKM in the germline V gene. V shed 5 bases and J 5 bases; nucleotides not matched to a gene: 8. This CDR3 is 15 amino acids long. In nucleotides, the CDR3 is TGTGCCAGCAGTCCAGGGACAGGGGAGGGGTATGGCTACACCTTC. Residues: CASSPGTGEGYGYTF.

The chain carries TRBV24-1 and TRBJ2-1; 10 bases align to TRBD2. The trim removed 4 bases at V and 9 bases at J, leaving 5 bases unmatched. The V gene's germline CDR1 is KGHDR and CDR2 SFDVKD. There are 14 residues in the CDR3. DNA of the CDR3: TGTGCCACCAGTGAACCCCAGCGGGGGGGTGAGCAGTTCTTC. It translates to CATSEPQRGGEQFF.

The chain uses TRBV5-1 and TRBJ2-1, with TRBD2 matching over 12 bases. The V segment lost 2 bases and the J segment 0 bases; nucleotides outside the gene matches: 6. The CDR3 loop spans 18 amino acids. The germline V gene has CDR1 SGHRS and CDR2 YFSETQ. In DNA, the CDR3 is TGCGCCAGCAGCTTTGGGACTAGCGGGTCGAGCTCCTACAATGAGCAGTTCTTC. It encodes CASSFGTSGSSSYNEQFF. The complete variable domain, with remaining parts taken from reference TRBV5-1 and TRBJ2-1, reads KAGVTQTPRYLIKTRGQQVTLSCSPISGHRSVSWYQQTPGQGLQFLFEYFSETQRNKGNFPGRFSGRQFSNSRSEMNVSTLELGDSALYLCASSFGTSGSSSYNEQFFGPGTRLTVL.

The rearrangement uses TRBV19 and TRBJ1-5; a weak D match, TRBD1 (6 bases). CDR3 length: 15 amino acids. Germline values: CDR1 LNHDA, CDR2 SQIVND (reference sequence). Trimming shortened V by 8 bases and J by 5 bases, and 19 bases separated the two germline ends. Here the CDR3 DNA reads TGTGCCAGTTCCCAGTACAGGGTCGGAGATCAGCCCCAGCATTTT. The encoded protein is CASSQYRVGDQPQHF.

The chain has TRBV7-2 and TRBJ2-5, with TRBD2 as a possible D gene (6 bases). V was shortened by 2 bases and J by 4 bases, with 11 bases between the two germline ends. CDR3 size: 14 residues. CDR1 is SGHTA, CDR2 FQGNSA, per germline. The CDR3 bases are TGTGCCAGCAGCTTACGGAGGGGAGGAGAGACCCAGTACTTC. It specifies CASSLRRGGETQYF.

The J gene is TRBJ2-7, the V gene TRBV6-1; 9 nucleotides line up with TRBD2. With V trimmed by 1 base and J by 7 bases, 8 bases remained unmatched. The CDR3 is 15 amino acids. Germline CDR1 reads MNHNS; CDR2 reads SASEGT. The CDR3 DNA is TGTGCCAGCAGTGAAGGGGGGACTAGCTTCGGAGAGCAGTACTTC. Translation gives CASSEGGTSFGEQYF.

J is TRBJ1-2 and V is TRBV7-6, with 7 positions matching TRBD1. CDR1 and CDR2 from the germline V gene are SGHVS and FNYEAQ. The CDR3 spans 15 residues. Trimming took 5 bases from V and 2 from J; bases not matched to a gene: 8. The CDR3 loop is CASSAGTANNYGYTF. The CDR3 DNA is TGTGCCAGCAGCGCCGGGACAGCGAACAACTATGGCTACACCTTC.

V gene TRBV2 combines with J gene TRBJ1-1; 8 bases line up with TRBD1. The ends lost 3 bases at V and 8 bases at J; junction bases unmatched: 5. Germline values: CDR1 SNHLY, CDR2 FYNNEI. The CDR3 sequence is 13 residues long. As DNA, the CDR3 is TGTGCCAGCAGTGACGACAGGGGAAGAGAAGCTTTCTTT. Its protein is CASSDDRGREAFF.

CDR3 sequence: CAWSMGQGYDGYTF. In nucleotides, the CDR3 is TGTGCCTGGAGTATGGGACAGGGATATGACGGCTACACCTTC. The chain employs TRBV30 and TRBJ1-2, with TRBD1 matching over 9 bases. J lost 8 bases, V lost 2 bases, and 9 bases had no gene match. The CDR3 runs to 14 residues. Germline values: CDR1 GTSNPN, CDR2 SVGIG (reference sequence).

The genes are TRBV27 and TRBJ2-2, with 10 bases aligning to TRBD1. Trimming cost V 6 bases and J 5 bases; bases outside gene matches: 6. Germline V lookup: CDR1 MNHEY, CDR2 SMNVEV (reference sequence). The CDR3 totals 15 residues. This CDR3 is CASRHPDRGTGELFF. The CDR3, as DNA: TGTGCCAGCAGACACCCGGACAGGGGGACCGGGGAGCTGTTTTTT.

The chain uses TRBV2 and TRBJ2-1; D may be TRBD1 (8 bases). Germline values: CDR1 SNHLY, CDR2 FYNNEI. The CDR3 spans 15 residues. Trimming shortened V by 6 bases and J by 1 base, and 13 bases separated the two germline ends. The DNA for the CDR3 is TGTGCCAGCAGACAACAGGGGGGGTCCTACAATGAGCAGTTCTTC. This encodes CASRQQGGSYNEQFF.

The genes are TRBV6-5 and TRBJ1-2; D is uncertain. Trimming cost V 7 bases and J 5 bases, with 11 bases left between them. Per germline, CDR1 MNHEY and CDR2 SVGAGI. The CDR3 contains 12 residues. The chain's CDR3 is CASMRAGYGYTF. In DNA, the CDR3 is TGTGCCAGCATGAGGGCCGGGTATGGCTACACCTTC.

This clone was observed once. CDR3 sequence reads: CASSVGGGEIRYNEQFF. The CDR3 DNA reads as TGTGCCAGCAGCGTAGGGGGCGGGGAGATTAGGTACAATGAGCAGTTCTTC. This sequence joins TRBV9 and TRBJ2-1; D perhaps matches TRBD2 (6 bases). The CDR3 is 17 residues long. V lost 0 bases, J lost 4 bases, and 17 bases lay in between. CDR1 and CDR2 (germline): SGDLS, YYNGEE. Supplemented by reference TRBV9 and TRBJ2-1, the full variable domain reads DSGVTQTPKHLITATGQRVTLRCSPRSGDLSVYWYQQSLDQGLQFLIQYYNGEERAKGNILERFSAQQFPDLHSELNLSSLELGDSALYFCASSVGGGEIRYNEQFFGPGTRLTVL.

The genes are TRBV24-1 and TRBJ1-1; TRBD1 matches at 9 bases. The CDR3 is made up of 15 amino acids. After removal of 3 bases from V and 4 bases from J, the junction contained 5 bases not matched to a gene. The V gene's germline CDR1 is KGHDR and CDR2 SFDVKD. CDR3 sequence: CATSDAGTGSTEAFF. The CDR3 nucleotides read TGTGCCACCAGTGATGCCGGGACAGGGTCCACTGAAGCTTTCTTT.

This clone was counted only a few times. V and J are TRBV2 and TRBJ1-1; 12 bases map to TRBD1. The trim removed 7 bases at V and 3 bases at J, leaving 15 bases unmatched. The CDR3 contains 18 residues. The V gene's germline CDR1 is SNHLY and CDR2 FYNNEI. CDR3 sequence: CASTETHRDRGLDTEAFF. CDR3 nucleotide sequence: TGTGCCAGCACCGAAACCCACCGGGACAGGGGGCTTGACACTGAAGCTTTCTTT.

As for this clone: The same CDR3 arises from other DNA sequences in this sample as well. The chain is built from TRBV3-1 (or the pseudogene TRBV3-2) and TRBJ2-2; D gene unclear. V lost 3 bases to trimming and J lost 1 base, with 9 bases between them. The CDR3 is made up of 15 amino acids. Germline CDR1 is LGHDT and CDR2 is YNNKEL (reference sequence). The DNA of the CDR3 is TGTGCCAGCAGCCAGGCCCAATTGAACACCGGGGAGCTGTTTTTT. Amino acid sequence: CASSQAQLNTGELFF.

The chain combines TRBV2 with TRBJ2-5; TRBD2 is a possible D gene (6 bases). CDR1 and CDR2 from the germline V gene are SNHLY and FYNNEI. V dropped 2 bases and J dropped 1 base, with 11 bases sitting between them. This CDR3 has 15 residues. The CDR3 region is CASSETRGAQETQYF. DNA of the CDR3: TGTGCCAGCAGTGAAACGCGGGGCGCCCAAGAGACCCAGTACTTC.